These 28 T cell receptor beta chains were all obtained from the same sample, sequenced in a study of patients and donors after allogeneic stem cell transplantation. TCRdb re-analysed the RT-PCR reads in MiXCR, keeping a single row per CDR3 protein. The data contain about a million distinct CDR3 sequences, 15% to 20% of them singletons. The specimen was blood, either unsorted or a sorted T cell fraction (not recorded which). These receptors were obtained from a human donor who was either an allogeneic HSCT recipient or a stem cell or donor lymphocyte infusion donor (not recorded which). It is not recorded whose cells these are; they may come from a transplant donor.

This chain uses TRBV5-1 with TRBJ2-7; D uncertain. CDR1 and CDR2 (germline): SGHRS, YFSETQ. The CDR3 is made up of 15 amino acids. V lost 0 bases to trimming and J lost 4 bases, with 14 bases between them. CDR3 DNA sequence: TGCGCCAGCAGCTTGGGTGGAAGTGATGGTTACGAGCAGTACTTC. Its protein is CASSLGGSDGYEQYF.

The chain uses TRBV3-1 and TRBJ2-2, with 8 bases identical to TRBD1. The germline V gene has CDR1 LGHDT and CDR2 YNNKEL (reference sequence). The junction had 8 bases not matched to a gene; V was cut back by 0 bases and J by 5 bases. CDR3 length: 17 amino acids. CDR3 coding DNA: TGTGCCAGCAGCCAAGAAGCGGGTGGGACAGGAACCGGGGAGCTGTTTTTT. It specifies CASSQEAGGTGTGELFF.

This clonotype appeared a few times. CDR3 protein: CASSATGIGADTQYF. The CDR3 region has the DNA TGTGCCAGCAGCGCCACTGGAATCGGGGCAGATACGCAGTATTTT. The gene calls are TRBV3-1 and TRBJ2-3; D might be TRBD2 (5 bases). The CDR3 sequence is 15 residues long. The V end was cut by 5 bases, the J end by 4 bases, with 16 bases between. The V gene's germline CDR1 is LGHDT and CDR2 YNNKEL (reference sequence).

This clonotype turned up a few times. The V call is TRBV30, the J call TRBJ1-1, with D tentatively TRBD1 (5 bases). The CDR3 is 12 residues long. Germline V gene data show CDR1 as GTSNPN and CDR2 as SVGIG (reference sequence). With 1 base removed from V and 11 bases from J, the gap between germline ends came to 14 bases. CDR3 sequence: CAWSGGGDLAFF. In DNA form, the CDR3 reads TGTGCCTGGAGTGGGGGGGGGGATTTGGCTTTCTTT.

This clonotype was counted a few times. The chain joins TRBV7-2 to TRBJ1-2, with 7 bases aligning to TRBD1. The CDR3 extends over 15 amino acids. Per the germline V gene, CDR1 is SGHTA and CDR2 is FQGNSA. With V trimmed by 5 bases and J by 3 bases, 9 bases remained unmatched. This CDR3 reads CASSKNRGGHYGYTF. CDR3 nucleotides: TGTGCCAGCAGCAAAAACAGGGGCGGACACTATGGCTACACCTTC.

This clonotype has just a few counts. CDR3 residues: CAISELQGRGNEQFF. DNA of the CDR3: TGTGCCATCAGTGAGCTACAGGGCAGGGGGAATGAGCAGTTCTTC. This chain joins TRBV10-3 and TRBJ2-1; 7 bases line up with TRBD1. CDR1 ENHRY and CDR2 SYGVKD come from the germline V gene. CDR3 length: 15 amino acids. The J segment lost 7 bases and the V segment lost 2 bases, leaving 8 bases of the junction unmatched.

CDR3 loop: CASSTGLDNYEQYF. The CDR3 bases are TGCGCCAGCAGCACCGGACTGGATAACTACGAGCAGTACTTC. This chain links TRBV5-1 with TRBJ2-7, with TRBD2 as a possible D gene (5 bases). Germline V gene data show CDR1 as SGHRS and CDR2 as YFSETQ. The CDR3 totals 14 residues. The V end lost 4 bases, the J end lost 3 bases, and 14 bases lay between the germline ends. Full variable domain (missing parts from reference TRBV5-1 and TRBJ2-7): KAGVTQTPRYLIKTRGQQVTLSCSPISGHRSVSWYQQTPGQGLQFLFEYFSETQRNKGNFPGRFSGRQFSNSRSEMNVSTLELGDSALYLCASSTGLDNYEQYFGPGTRLTVT.

This clonotype was recorded a few times. This sequence joins TRBV5-1 and TRBJ2-5; D gene unclear. CDR3 length: 16 amino acids. In germline, CDR1 is SGHRS, CDR2 YFSETQ. Trimming removed 0 bases from V and 1 base from J, with 13 bases in between. The CDR3 coding sequence is TGCGCCAGCAGCTTGGTGACGTGGCCACTCCAAGAGACCCAGTACTTC. This gives the protein CASSLVTWPLQETQYF.

V and J are TRBV15 and TRBJ2-3, with 9 bases identical to TRBD1. The CDR3 totals 14 residues. CDR1 and CDR2 from the germline V gene are LNHNV and YYDKDF (reference sequence). V was clipped by 6 bases and J by 5 bases; unmatched bases: 6. The CDR3 protein is CATSGQGLKDTQYF. DNA of the CDR3: TGTGCCACCAGTGGACAGGGGTTGAAAGATACGCAGTATTTT.

The chain recombines TRBV20-1 with TRBJ2-5; D is unresolved. CDR1 is DFQATT, CDR2 SNEGSKA, per germline (reference sequence). There are 15 residues in the CDR3. Trimming pared 3 bases from V and 5 bases from J, leaving 19 bases between. CDR3: CSARLSGRPGETQYF. CDR3 coding DNA: TGCAGTGCTAGGTTATCAGGACGTCCTGGGGAGACCCAGTACTTC.

The sample holds many counts of this clonotype. The V and J genes are TRBV7-8 and TRBJ1-1; D is possibly TRBD1 (5 bases). Germline V gene sequence: CDR1 SGHVS, CDR2 FQNEAQ. The CDR3 extends over 12 amino acids. V was clipped by 0 bases and J by 7 bases, with 6 bases between them. CDR3 protein: CASSLAGGEAFF. The CDR3 DNA is TGTGCCAGCAGCTTAGCTGGGGGTGAAGCTTTCTTT.

This sequence joins TRBV7-9 and TRBJ1-1; D remains unclear. The CDR3 spans 12 residues. CDR1 is SEHNR and CDR2 is FQNEAQ in the germline V gene (reference sequence). V was trimmed by 4 bases and J by 8 bases, leaving 11 bases between them. This CDR3 is CASSSGSPEAFF. CDR3 sequence (DNA): TGTGCCAGCAGCTCGGGTTCGCCCGAAGCTTTCTTT. Full variable domain (rest looked up from reference TRBV7-9 and TRBJ1-1): DTGVSQNPRHKITKRGQNVTFRCDPISEHNRLYWYRQTLGQGPEFLTYFQNEAQLEKSRLLSDRFSAERPKGSFSTLEIQRTEQGDSAMYLCASSSGSPEAFFGQGTRLTVV.

This clonotype was picked up many times. The genes are TRBV24-1 and TRBJ2-1, with TRBD1 matching 9 bases. The germline V gene encodes CDR1 KGHDR and CDR2 SFDVKD. Trimming removed 3 bases from V and 2 bases from J; junction bases left unmatched: 7. There are 17 residues in the CDR3. CDR3 DNA: TGTGCCACCAGTGATAGGGGACAGGGAGAGGCCTACAATGAGCAGTTCTTC. Its translation is CATSDRGQGEAYNEQFF.

This clonotype was seen repeatedly, ten times or more. The chain joins TRBV7-3 to TRBJ2-3; D perhaps matches TRBD2 (5 bases). V was cut by 5 bases and J by 6 bases, with 9 bases left in between. Germline lookup yields CDR1 SGHTA and CDR2 FQGTGA. This CDR3 spans 12 amino acids. CDR3 amino acids: CASSRPGDTQYF. Here the CDR3 DNA reads TGTGCCAGCAGCCGACCGGGGGATACGCAGTATTTT.

This clonotype has just a few counts. V gene TRBV20-1 combines with J gene TRBJ1-2; the match to TRBD1 covers 8 bases. Germline-derived CDR1 and CDR2 are DFQATT and SNEGSKA (reference sequence). CDR3 size: 14 residues. The J segment lost 1 base and the V segment lost 2 bases, leaving 3 bases of the junction unmatched. This CDR3 is CSARRQGNNYGYTF. CDR3 DNA sequence: TGCAGTGCTAGACGACAGGGGAATAACTATGGCTACACCTTC.

In the case of this clonotype: The CDR3 does not close with the conserved phenylalanine or tryptophan, likely indicating a read error. This chain uses TRBV15 with TRBJ1-5, with a possible D match to TRBD1 (6 bases). CDR3 length equals 17 residues. The ends were cut back, 0 bases at V and 0 bases at J, with 12 bases in the middle. Germline CDR1 reads LNHNV; CDR2 reads YYDKDF (reference sequence). CDR3 region: CATSRDRVGGSNQPQHL. In nucleotides, the CDR3 is TGTGCCACCAGCAGAGACCGAGTAGGGGGTAGCAATCAGCCCCAGCATCTT.

This clonotype was picked up a small number of times. The J gene is TRBJ2-5, the V gene TRBV6-1, with TRBD1 matching over 8 bases. Germline CDR1 is MNHNS and CDR2 is SASEGT. Germline trimming cut 6 bases from V and 2 bases from J; bases unmatched to any gene: 8. The CDR3 spans 15 residues. The CDR3 spells CASRPGTGSQETQYF. The CDR3 bases are TGTGCCAGCAGACCCGGGACAGGTTCTCAAGAGACCCAGTACTTC.

This chain joins TRBV20-1 and TRBJ1-5, with D uncertain. V was cut by 6 bases and J by 4 bases, with 25 bases left in between. The CDR3 consists of 17 residues. Germline CDR1 reads DFQATT; CDR2 reads SNEGSKA (reference sequence). This CDR3 reads CSAAAVGKALQNQPQHF. CDR3 DNA sequence: TGCAGTGCCGCAGCGGTTGGTAAAGCCTTACAAAATCAGCCCCAGCATTTT.

This clonotype was observed a handful of times. V gene TRBV4-1 combines with J gene TRBJ1-5, with D perhaps matching TRBD1 (6 bases). Trimming removed 1 base at V and 3 bases at J, with 16 bases between. The CDR3 has 17 residues. Germline assignment: CDR1 MGHRA and CDR2 YSYEKL. The DNA for the CDR3 is TGCGCCAGCAGCCAAGTAATGGCAGGGGCCACCAATCAGCCCCAGCATTTT. Translated: CASSQVMAGATNQPQHF.

The V gene is TRBV7-6, the J gene TRBJ2-7; 7 nucleotides align to TRBD1. The CDR3 has 13 residues. Trimming took 9 bases from V and 5 from J; bases not matched to a gene: 10. Germline CDR1 SGHVS, CDR2 FNYEAQ. DNA of the CDR3: TGTGCCAGAGGGGAGACAGGGTACCACGAGCAGTACTTC. Translation gives CARGETGYHEQYF.

This clonotype has a handful of counts. This chain joins TRBV24-1 and TRBJ2-5, with a tentative D call TRBD2 (5 bases). V lost 12 bases to trimming and J lost 2 bases, with 18 bases between them. This CDR3 region has 14 residues. The germline V gene has CDR1 KGHDR and CDR2 SFDVKD. The CDR3 DNA sequence: TGTGCCCGGGGAACTATCAACTATCAAGAGACCCAGTACTTC. As protein: CARGTINYQETQYF.

This clonotype occurred a few times. V usage is TRBV9 and J usage is TRBJ1-4; 8 nucleotides agree with TRBD1. Germline V gene data show CDR1 as SGDLS and CDR2 as YYNGEE. This CDR3 has 14 residues. V lost 6 bases, J lost 5 bases, and 6 bases stayed unmatched. The CDR3 reads CASTPRDRNEKLFF. The CDR3 nucleotides read TGTGCCAGCACCCCTCGGGACAGGAATGAAAAACTGTTTTTT.

CDR3 nucleotides: TGCAGTGCTAGAGACAGCGGACAGGGTAACACTGAAGCTTTCTTT. Its translation is CSARDSGQGNTEAFF. The chain employs TRBV20-1 and TRBJ1-1, with 8 nucleotides matching TRBD1. V gave up 0 bases and J gave up 2 bases; unmatched junction bases: 5. The CDR3 extends over 15 amino acids. Germline V gene lookup returns CDR1 DFQATT and CDR2 SNEGSKA (reference sequence).

This chain connects TRBV29-1 to TRBJ1-3; D not certain. V was pared by 5 bases and J by 3 bases, with 14 bases between. In germline, CDR1 is SQVTM, CDR2 ANQGSEA. There are 14 residues in the CDR3. The CDR3 DNA reads as TGCAGCGTTTCCCCCGCAACCCTTGGAAACACCATATATTTT. Amino acids: CSVSPATLGNTIYF.

This clonotype was picked up a small number of times. The rearrangement links TRBV5-5 to TRBJ1-2; D unclear. The CDR3 sequence is 13 residues long. Germline V lookup: CDR1 SGHKS, CDR2 YYEKEE (reference sequence). The ends were cut back, 7 bases at V and 2 bases at J, with 12 bases in the middle. CDR3 residues: CASGVGLNYGYTF. In nucleotides, the CDR3 is TGTGCCAGCGGAGTCGGACTAAACTATGGCTACACCTTC.

This clonotype turned up a few times. V gene TRBV10-3 combines with J gene TRBJ1-1, with D perhaps matching TRBD1 (6 bases). Per germline, CDR1 ENHRY and CDR2 SYGVKD. The CDR3 extends over 14 amino acids. The ends were cut back, 5 bases at V and 5 bases at J, with 15 bases in the middle. CDR3 coding DNA: TGTGCCATCAGTAAAATAAACAGGGCTACTGAAGCTTTCTTT. Protein product: CAISKINRATEAFF.

This clonotype came up many times. The chain carries TRBV20-1 and TRBJ1-5; the D gene is possibly TRBD1 (6 bases). The CDR3 consists of 14 residues. From germline, CDR1 is DFQATT and CDR2 SNEGSKA (reference sequence). V gave up 1 base and J gave up 7 bases, with 14 bases separating them. The CDR3 protein is CSARAVRGNQPQHF. The CDR3 nucleotides are TGCAGTGCTAGAGCGGTCAGGGGAAACCAGCCCCAGCATTTT.

V and J are TRBV9 and TRBJ2-7; D may be TRBD2 (6 bases). CDR3 length: 14 residues. Germline V lookup: CDR1 SGDLS, CDR2 YYNGEE. V lost 0 bases to trimming and J lost 3 bases, with 10 bases between them. The CDR3 here is CASSVAGEFYEQYF. DNA for the CDR3: TGTGCCAGCAGCGTAGCGGGGGAGTTCTACGAGCAGTACTTC.